Listed below are T cell receptor beta chains from one sample, sequenced in a study of T cells after yellow fever vaccination. TCRdb independently ran MiXCR on the 5' RACE reads; one entry per CDR3 protein. The data show about 300,000 distinct CDR3 sequences, with under 5% seen just once and 24% held by the top ten. This specimen was PBMCs, taken 5 days after the yellow fever booster vaccination. The receptors stem from a man aged 18-30 years who received the YFV17D yellow fever vaccine. CDR3s include the opening cysteine and the closing phenylalanine or tryptophan. Each record gives: J gene, V gene, clone size, CDR3 length, D gene, CDR3 DNA, CDR3 protein. D genes are given only for firm matches. The size entry is marked missing in some rows and otherwise reads once, few, many or a size class.

j_gene: TRBJ1-1
v_gene: TRBV7-9
abundance: few
len: 14
d_gene: -
CDR3nt: TGTGCCAGCAGCTTAGCGTCTCCCTTTACTGAAGCTTTCTTT
CDR3aa: CASSLASPFTEAFF

j_gene: TRBJ1-5
v_gene: TRBV2
abundance: few
len: 15
d_gene: -
CDR3nt: TGTGCCAGCAGACCACAGGGCTTGGGTAATCAGCCCCAGCATTTT
CDR3aa: CASRPQGLGNQPQHF

j_gene: TRBJ2-5
v_gene: TRBV3-2
abundance: few
len: 15
d_gene: -
CDR3nt: TGTGCCAGCAGCCCGAAATGGGTTAGCGAAGAGACCCAGTACTTC
CDR3aa: CASSPKWVSEETQYF

j_gene: TRBJ1-6
v_gene: TRBV4-3
abundance: few
len: 17
d_gene: -
CDR3nt: TGCGCCAGCAGCCAAGATAGAGCGAGCTCCTATAATTCACCCCTCCACTTT
CDR3aa: CASSQDRASSYNSPLHF

j_gene: TRBJ1-4
v_gene: TRBV7-9
abundance: -
len: 14
d_gene: -
CDR3nt: TGTGCCAGCAGTACTGGGACGGACAATGAAAAACTGTTTTTT
CDR3aa: CASSTGTDNEKLFF

j_gene: TRBJ2-1
v_gene: TRBV4-1
abundance: few
len: 15
d_gene: TRBD2
CDR3nt: TGCGCCAGCAGCCGAGTACTAGCGGGTACCGGTGAGCAGTTCTTC
CDR3aa: CASSRVLAGTGEQFF

j_gene: TRBJ2-3
v_gene: TRBV7-9
abundance: -
len: 19
d_gene: TRBD2
CDR3nt: TGTGCCAGCAGCAGATTCGCGACTAGCGGGGCCACCGGTGCAGATACGCAGTATTTT
CDR3aa: CASSRFATSGATGADTQYF

j_gene: TRBJ2-3
v_gene: TRBV20-1
abundance: many
len: 14
d_gene: -
CDR3nt: TGCAGTGCCCCGGGAGTATCGGGGATGGGCGCGCAGTATTTT
CDR3aa: CSAPGVSGMGAQYF

j_gene: TRBJ2-5
v_gene: TRBV4-1
abundance: few
len: 16
d_gene: -
CDR3nt: TGCGCCAGCAGCCAAACTCCACTAGGGGGGGAAGAGACCCAGTACTTC
CDR3aa: CASSQTPLGGEETQYF

j_gene: TRBJ2-2
v_gene: TRBV29-1
abundance: -
len: 13
d_gene: -
CDR3nt: TGCAGCGCCCAACGGGCTGGGGTGGGAGAGCTGTTTTTT
CDR3aa: CSAQRAGVGELFF

j_gene: TRBJ2-5
v_gene: TRBV5-1
abundance: many
len: 12
d_gene: -
CDR3nt: TGCGCCAGCAGCTTGGGGGTGGAGACCCAGTACTTC
CDR3aa: CASSLGVETQYF

j_gene: TRBJ2-3
v_gene: TRBV5-4
abundance: few
len: 9
d_gene: -
CDR3nt: TGTGCCACCGGAGATACGCAGTATTTT
CDR3aa: CATGDTQYF

j_gene: TRBJ1-5
v_gene: TRBV7-9
abundance: many
len: 13
d_gene: -
CDR3nt: TGTGCCAGCAGCTTGGGGGCAGATCAGCCCCAGCATTTT
CDR3aa: CASSLGADQPQHF

j_gene: TRBJ2-5
v_gene: TRBV4-2
abundance: few
len: 15
d_gene: TRBD1
CDR3nt: TGTGCCAGCAGCCACACAGGGGGCGAAGGAGAGACCCAGTACTTC
CDR3aa: CASSHTGGEGETQYF

j_gene: TRBJ1-1
v_gene: TRBV25-1
abundance: few
len: 14
d_gene: -
CDR3nt: TGTGCCAGCAGTGACATCAACCGTGACACTGAAGCTTTCTTT
CDR3aa: CASSDINRDTEAFF

j_gene: TRBJ2-3
v_gene: TRBV7-3
abundance: few
len: 15
d_gene: -
CDR3nt: TGTGCCAGCAGCTGGGGCTACGGGCAGGAACATACGCAGTATTTT
CDR3aa: CASSWGYGQEHTQYF

j_gene: TRBJ1-5
v_gene: TRBV7-8
abundance: many
len: 16
d_gene: TRBD1
CDR3nt: TGTGCCAGCAGCCACGGGACAGGGGGCTTTGGGCAGCCCCAGCATTTT
CDR3aa: CASSHGTGGFGQPQHF

j_gene: TRBJ2-6
v_gene: TRBV5-1
abundance: many
len: 15
d_gene: -
CDR3nt: TGCGCCAGCAGTTTACAGGTTTCTGGGGCCAACGTCCTGACTTTC
CDR3aa: CASSLQVSGANVLTF

j_gene: TRBJ1-1
v_gene: TRBV12-3/TRBV12-4
abundance: many
len: 14
d_gene: -
CDR3nt: TGTGCCAGCAGCCCCGATTATGACGGAACCGAAGCTTTCTTT
CDR3aa: CASSPDYDGTEAFF

j_gene: TRBJ1-1
v_gene: TRBV11-2
abundance: -
len: 16
d_gene: -
CDR3nt: TGTGCCAGCAGCTTTCGGGGGATGACAGCGAACACTGAAGCTTTCTTT
CDR3aa: CASSFRGMTANTEAFF

j_gene: TRBJ2-5
v_gene: TRBV5-1
abundance: many
len: 15
d_gene: -
CDR3nt: TGCGCCAGCAGCTTGAGATTGTCAGGAGAAGAGACCCAGTACTTC
CDR3aa: CASSLRLSGEETQYF

j_gene: TRBJ1-2
v_gene: TRBV20-1
abundance: -
len: 15
d_gene: -
CDR3nt: TGCAGTGCTAGCGGCCGGTCTTCCTACGGGTATGGCTACACCTTC
CDR3aa: CSASGRSSYGYGYTF

j_gene: TRBJ2-7
v_gene: TRBV11-3
abundance: -
len: 11
d_gene: -
CDR3nt: TGTGCCAGCGGGAAGGGGGACGAGCAGTACTTC
CDR3aa: CASGKGDEQYF

j_gene: TRBJ2-4
v_gene: TRBV7-9
abundance: few
len: 15
d_gene: TRBD1
CDR3nt: TGTGCCAGCAGCTTGGCCGACAGGGCCCAAAACATTCAGTACTTC
CDR3aa: CASSLADRAQNIQYF

j_gene: TRBJ2-5
v_gene: TRBV6-2/TRBV6-3
abundance: few
len: 16
d_gene: TRBD2
CDR3nt: TGTGCCAGCAGTTTGCCGACTAGCGTACTGCAAGAGACCCAGTACTTC
CDR3aa: CASSLPTSVLQETQYF

j_gene: TRBJ2-5
v_gene: TRBV19
abundance: -
len: 13
d_gene: -
CDR3nt: TGTGCCAGTAGGTTCAGAGGGGGGCAGACCCAGTACTTC
CDR3aa: CASRFRGGQTQYF

j_gene: TRBJ2-1
v_gene: TRBV4-1
abundance: -
len: 16
d_gene: -
CDR3nt: TGCGCCAGCAGCCGAGACGGTTCCCTCGCCTACAATGAGCAGTTCTTC
CDR3aa: CASSRDGSLAYNEQFF

j_gene: TRBJ2-3
v_gene: TRBV5-1
abundance: many
len: 12
d_gene: -
CDR3nt: TGCGCCAGCAGCTTAGAGATGGATACGCAGTATTTT
CDR3aa: CASSLEMDTQYF

j_gene: TRBJ1-5
v_gene: TRBV5-1
abundance: many
len: 16
d_gene: -
CDR3nt: TGCGCCAGCAGCCCGACAGGTTCCTATAGCAATCAGCCCCAGCATTTT
CDR3aa: CASSPTGSYSNQPQHF

j_gene: TRBJ2-3
v_gene: TRBV12-5
abundance: -
len: 13
d_gene: -
CDR3nt: TGTGCTAGTGGTGGGCCCTCTTCGGATACGCAGTATTTT
CDR3aa: CASGGPSSDTQYF

j_gene: TRBJ1-5
v_gene: TRBV10-3
abundance: -
len: 18
d_gene: TRBD1
CDR3nt: TGTGCCATCAGTGAGTCGGCGTGGACAGGGCTTAAATCTCAGCCCCAGCATTTT
CDR3aa: CAISESAWTGLKSQPQHF

j_gene: TRBJ1-2
v_gene: TRBV7-2
abundance: few
len: 15
d_gene: TRBD1
CDR3nt: TGTGCCAGCAGCTTGCGGACAGGGACGAACTATGGCTACACCTTC
CDR3aa: CASSLRTGTNYGYTF

j_gene: TRBJ2-7
v_gene: TRBV11-2
abundance: few
len: 13
d_gene: -
CDR3nt: TGTGCCAGCAGCTGGGGACTCGGGGACGAGCAGTACTTC
CDR3aa: CASSWGLGDEQYF

j_gene: TRBJ2-3
v_gene: TRBV18
abundance: many
len: 17
d_gene: TRBD2
CDR3nt: TGTGCCAGCTCCCGCCGCAGCGGGGGGGCTCGGACAGATACGCAGTATTTT
CDR3aa: CASSRRSGGARTDTQYF

j_gene: TRBJ2-5
v_gene: TRBV6-1
abundance: -
len: 15
d_gene: -
CDR3nt: TGTGCCAGCAGTCCGAATCCCCTCCTTCAGGAGACCCAGTACTTC
CDR3aa: CASSPNPLLQETQYF

j_gene: TRBJ2-7
v_gene: TRBV7-2
abundance: few
len: 14
d_gene: TRBD1
CDR3nt: TGTGCCAGCAATACCGGGACAGGGGGAAACGAGCAGTACTTC
CDR3aa: CASNTGTGGNEQYF

j_gene: TRBJ2-1
v_gene: TRBV3-1
abundance: -
len: 13
d_gene: -
CDR3nt: TGTGCCAGCAGCTCCACTAGTGGGGCTGAGCAGTTCTTC
CDR3aa: CASSSTSGAEQFF

j_gene: TRBJ2-1
v_gene: TRBV5-1
abundance: few
len: 14
d_gene: -
CDR3nt: TGCGCCAGCAGCTCGGCGACAGACTACAATGAGCAGTTCTTC
CDR3aa: CASSSATDYNEQFF

j_gene: TRBJ1-3
v_gene: TRBV5-1
abundance: -
len: 15
d_gene: -
CDR3nt: TGCGCCAGCAGCCCGGGGGGCCATACTGGAAACACCATATATTTT
CDR3aa: CASSPGGHTGNTIYF

j_gene: TRBJ2-5
v_gene: TRBV6-2/TRBV6-3
abundance: -
len: 13
d_gene: -
CDR3nt: TGTGCCAACAGTTGGGACCGGCGCGAGACCCAGTACTTC
CDR3aa: CANSWDRRETQYF

j_gene: TRBJ1-2
v_gene: TRBV12-3/TRBV12-4
abundance: -
len: 13
d_gene: -
CDR3nt: TGTGCCAGCAGTCCCGTCTCTAGCTATGGCTACACCTTC
CDR3aa: CASSPVSSYGYTF

j_gene: TRBJ2-2
v_gene: TRBV15
abundance: -
len: 17
d_gene: TRBD1
CDR3nt: TGTGCCACCAGCAGAGATGGGAGGACAGGGTACACCGGGGAGCTGTTTTTT
CDR3aa: CATSRDGRTGYTGELFF

j_gene: TRBJ1-1
v_gene: TRBV7-3
abundance: -
len: 14
d_gene: -
CDR3nt: TGTGCCAGCAGCTTCGGACCTGGGAACACTGAAGCTTTCTTT
CDR3aa: CASSFGPGNTEAFF

j_gene: TRBJ2-3
v_gene: TRBV7-9
abundance: -
len: 16
d_gene: TRBD1
CDR3nt: TGTGCCAGCAGCTTAGTCGAGACAGGGAAAACAGATACGCAGTATTTT
CDR3aa: CASSLVETGKTDTQYF

j_gene: TRBJ2-2
v_gene: TRBV7-2
abundance: few
len: 15
d_gene: -
CDR3nt: TGTGCCAGCAGCTCCCCCCCGGGCCTTTCCGGGGAGCTGTTTTTT
CDR3aa: CASSSPPGLSGELFF

j_gene: TRBJ1-4
v_gene: TRBV29-1
abundance: few
len: 12
d_gene: -
CDR3nt: TGCAGCGGCGGAATTTCGAATGAAAAACTGTTTTTT
CDR3aa: CSGGISNEKLFF

j_gene: TRBJ1-4
v_gene: TRBV7-6
abundance: many
len: 15
d_gene: -
CDR3nt: TGTGCCAGCAGCTCGGGGTGGCAGGAGAATGAAAAACTGTTTTTT
CDR3aa: CASSSGWQENEKLFF

j_gene: TRBJ1-6
v_gene: TRBV2
abundance: many
len: 15
d_gene: -
CDR3nt: TGTGCCAGCGGCCAACAGGGCTTTAATAATTCACCCCTCCACTTT
CDR3aa: CASGQQGFNNSPLHF

j_gene: TRBJ2-3
v_gene: TRBV19
abundance: -
len: 16
d_gene: TRBD1
CDR3nt: TGTGCCAGTAGTTTCCGGGACAGGGGGCGCGTAGATACGCAGTATTTT
CDR3aa: CASSFRDRGRVDTQYF

j_gene: TRBJ2-2
v_gene: TRBV5-1
abundance: many
len: 16
d_gene: -
CDR3nt: TGCGCCAGCAGCTTCGCCGGGACGGGGAACACCGGGGAGCTGTTTTTT
CDR3aa: CASSFAGTGNTGELFF

j_gene: TRBJ1-1
v_gene: TRBV3-1
abundance: few
len: 13
d_gene: -
CDR3nt: TGTGCCAGCAGCCAGGGGATTCGGGGTGAAGCTTTCTTT
CDR3aa: CASSQGIRGEAFF

j_gene: TRBJ2-5
v_gene: TRBV29-1
abundance: many
len: 13
d_gene: -
CDR3nt: TGCAGCGCCCAAGTCGGGGTCCAGGAGACCCAGTACTTC
CDR3aa: CSAQVGVQETQYF

j_gene: TRBJ1-2
v_gene: TRBV5-5
abundance: many
len: 13
d_gene: -
CDR3nt: TGTGCCAGCAGCTTCTCACAGGGTGGAGGCTACACCTTC
CDR3aa: CASSFSQGGGYTF

j_gene: TRBJ1-6
v_gene: TRBV6-5
abundance: few
len: 16
d_gene: -
CDR3nt: TGTGCCAGCAGTTACGGGGGGGCAACCCATAATTCACCCCTCCACTTT
CDR3aa: CASSYGGATHNSPLHF

j_gene: TRBJ2-1
v_gene: TRBV5-1
abundance: -
len: 15
d_gene: -
CDR3nt: TGCGCCAGCAGCGCCGCCGCGAGCTCCTACAATGAGCAGTTCTTC
CDR3aa: CASSAAASSYNEQFF

j_gene: TRBJ1-1
v_gene: TRBV4-2
abundance: few
len: 16
d_gene: TRBD1
CDR3nt: TGTGCCAGCAGCCATGGGACGACAGGGGGGATGACTGAAGCTTTCTTT
CDR3aa: CASSHGTTGGMTEAFF

j_gene: TRBJ1-1
v_gene: TRBV5-1
abundance: -
len: 16
d_gene: -
CDR3nt: TGCGCCAGCAGCTTGGAAGGGAATTACATGAACACTGAAGCTTTCTTT
CDR3aa: CASSLEGNYMNTEAFF